Given below is one T cell receptor (beta chain) in context. The data were obtained in a study of blood T cell repertoires in COVID-19. About the study: The study drew acute and convalescent COVID-19 samples from the United States, Italy and Spain. In each case, the material was cDNA or gDNA derived from T cells, B-cell-depleted T cells, or PBMCs.

V was trimmed by 3 bases and J by 2 bases, leaving 10 bases between them. Germline loops: CDR1 ENHRY, CDR2 SYGVKD. The CDR3 spans 14 residues. Under the authors' procedure: For nucleated cells, counts were estimated from reference gene primer amplification. Clones were read by immunoSEQ multiplex PCR, and TCRdb kept only the in-frame ones, dropping some. V and J calls and clone size are those listed in that table; D and trimming were worked out from the DNA. The table has roughly 95,000 clones, approximately 80% seen once. The genes are TRBV10-3 and TRBJ1-2; weak D call: TRBD1 (5 bases). The receptor's source is a man aged 60 to 69 with acute or convalescent COVID-19. The specimen sequenced was peripheral blood. The CDR3 DNA follows: TGTGCCATCAGTGACCTGACAGCCAACTATGGCTACACCTTC. Its translation: CAISDLTANYGYTF.